The source of this TCR beta chain is a study of T cells in localized non-small cell lung cancer (dated by TCRdb to the early 2020s). Notes on the research overall: Comparing tumors with uninvolved tumor-adjacent lungs, the study looked at the T cell repertoires of 236 patients with early-stage NSCLC. NSCLC patients had a mean age of approximately 70 years, and 129 were male and some 98 female. The cohort comprised roughly 220 treatment-naïve NSCLC patients with resected, localized lung tumors.

CDR1 and CDR2, looked up from the germline V gene (reference sequence), are LNHNV and YYDKDF. V is cut by 5 bases and J by 5 bases, and the space between the germline ends is 12 bases. The cysteine opens and the phenylalanine closes a CDR3 of 14 amino acids. The only DNA kept is the CDR3, 42 bases in frame from the first base. At diagnosis, tumor, uninvolved tumor-adjacent lung and peripheral blood were collected and then preserved as a mix of FFPE and fresh-frozen material. For TCR repertoire profiling, the blood samples were analyzed as peripheral blood mononuclear cells. Of note for this clone: The antigen this receptor binds is unknown. One base away there is no much larger clone; base qualities are not given.

Broader findings and caveats from the paper: Because multi-region sequencing of the tumors was not done, intratumor heterogeneity could not be ruled out. Higher blood T cell density associated with longer overall survival, while higher adjacent-lung clonality associated with shorter survival. Because the study design was exploratory, TCR variables were selected using unadjusted p-values without false-discovery rate correction. A median of 57 of the top 100 tumor clones turned up in the paired uninvolved adjacent lung, and some 28 of those clones also ranked among the top 100 of that same adjacent lung. The highest T cell clonality was observed in uninvolved tumor-adjacent lung, where clonality exceeded that of tumor, suggesting that antigenic responses were more focused in uninvolved tumor-adjacent lung.

TCR beta CDR3 regions were sequenced from DNA using the immunoSEQ Assay. On the authors' methods: To compute T cell density, TCR beta template counts were normalized to usable DNA, which was estimated by amplifying housekeeping genes. Using the preseqR package, richness was estimated by extrapolating to 120,000 templates for tissue samples and 400,000 templates for PBMC samples. Clonality was defined by subtracting Pielou's evenness from one. To identify tissue-enriched TCRs, differential abundance testing was run on productive amino-acid clonotypes with a minimum total count of 5 and an alpha of 0.1. The Jaccard Index and the Morisita Overlap Index were used to measure how much the repertoires overlapped between compartments. GLIPH grouped TCR beta CDR3s together with public tetramer-defined viral CDR3s, and a viral motif had to include at least three viral sequences and also show V-gene enrichment. This is the immuneACCESS table as TCRdb keeps it, with only in-frame sequences that have V and J called. A part of the clones is gone; compared with another copy, unresolved V genes explain less than half, and the rest is unexplained. D and trimming were read from the DNA, whereas the V and J calls and clone size are those reported in that table. The sample table lists around 25,000 clones, around 86% of them with a count of one. The leading ten clones occupy approximately 5% of the sample.

This TCR derives from a male donor at least 60 years old with stage II squamous cell lung carcinoma. The chain was built from TRBV15 and TRBJ2-2, and perhaps TRBD1 as D gene, on 6 matching bases. This specimen consisted of peripheral blood, obtained before any cancer treatment. The CDR3 amino acid sequence is: CATSGITGTGELFF. The nucleotide sequence is given as TGTGCCACCAGCGGAATAACAGGGACCGGGGAGCTGTTTTTT.